This is a list of T cell receptor beta chains from one sample in a study of vaccination and CD4 T cells after COVID-19. The antigens of these receptors remain unknown. TCRdb fed the PCR reads into MiXCR, producing one record per CDR3 protein. Of 11,000 to 15,000 distinct CDR3 sequences in the sample, about half were seen once. The specimen sequenced was CD4+ T cells from blood, cultured in vitro. Source of these receptors: a human donor who had recovered from COVID-19. The CDR3 runs from the conserved cysteine through the conserved F or W. The D gene is left open where the match is weak. Where a row states a size, it is once, few, many or the class of an expanded clone; other rows omit it.

J gene: TRBJ1-5; D gene: .; V gene: TRBV20-1; clone size: .; CDR3 protein: CSATGRGVGNQPQHF; CDR3 DNA: TGCAGTGCCACAGGACGAGGGGTCGGCAATCAGCCCCAGCATTTT
J gene: TRBJ2-1; D gene: .; V gene: TRBV11-1; clone size: few; CDR3 protein: CASSLDHTSNEQFF; CDR3 DNA: TGTGCCAGCAGCTTAGATCACACTTCCAATGAGCAGTTCTTC
J gene: TRBJ2-3; D gene: .; V gene: TRBV28; clone size: .; CDR3 protein: CASSLTQDTQYF; CDR3 DNA: TGTGCCAGCAGTTTGACTCAGGATACGCAGTATTTT
J gene: TRBJ1-5; D gene: TRBD1; V gene: TRBV19; clone size: medium-sized; CDR3 protein: CASSIRDRGGNQPQHF; CDR3 DNA: TGTGCCAGTAGTATCCGGGACAGGGGGGGCAATCAGCCCCAGCATTTT
J gene: TRBJ2-2; D gene: TRBD1; V gene: TRBV7-9; clone size: .; CDR3 protein: CASSSLTGQNTGELFF; CDR3 DNA: TGTGCCAGCAGCTCGTTGACAGGGCAGAACACCGGGGAGCTGTTTTTT
J gene: TRBJ2-1; D gene: TRBD2; V gene: TRBV7-9; clone size: .; CDR3 protein: CASSPSGSSYNEQFF; CDR3 DNA: TGTGCCAGCAGCCCCAGCGGGAGCTCCTACAATGAGCAGTTCTTC
J gene: TRBJ2-2; D gene: TRBD2; V gene: TRBV27; clone size: few; CDR3 protein: CASNLGLAGPNTGELFF; CDR3 DNA: TGTGCCAGCAACCTGGGACTAGCGGGACCGAACACCGGGGAGCTGTTTTTT
J gene: TRBJ2-7; D gene: TRBD1; V gene: TRBV10-3; clone size: .; CDR3 protein: CAISERQGYEQYF; CDR3 DNA: TGTGCCATCAGTGAGAGACAGGGATACGAGCAGTACTTC
J gene: TRBJ2-2; D gene: .; V gene: TRBV7-3; clone size: few; CDR3 protein: CASSSTGRRGGELFF; CDR3 DNA: TGTGCCAGCAGTTCCACAGGGCGGCGGGGTGGGGAGCTGTTTTTT
J gene: TRBJ2-1; D gene: .; V gene: TRBV6-1; clone size: once; CDR3 protein: CASRGPSYNEQFF; CDR3 DNA: TGTGCCAGCAGGGGCCCCTCCTACAATGAGCAGTTCTTC
J gene: TRBJ2-1; D gene: TRBD2; V gene: TRBV7-8; clone size: .; CDR3 protein: CASSLRGLAGRFPYNEQFF; CDR3 DNA: TGTGCCAGCAGCTTAAGGGGACTAGCGGGGCGTTTTCCCTACAATGAGCAGTTCTTC
J gene: TRBJ1-6; D gene: .; V gene: TRBV11-2; clone size: .; CDR3 protein: CASRYQDNALHF; CDR3 DNA: TGTGCCAGCAGATACCAGGACAACGCCCTCCACTTT
J gene: TRBJ2-2; D gene: .; V gene: TRBV7-3; clone size: few; CDR3 protein: CASSLIPDQGELFF; CDR3 DNA: TGTGCCAGCAGCTTAATCCCTGACCAAGGGGAGCTGTTTTTT
J gene: TRBJ2-5; D gene: .; V gene: TRBV7-3; clone size: few; CDR3 protein: CASSLGGGQTQYF; CDR3 DNA: TGTGCCAGCAGCTTAGGGGGGGGCCAGACCCAGTACTTC
J gene: TRBJ2-1; D gene: TRBD2; V gene: TRBV7-3; clone size: few; CDR3 protein: CASSFLAGAYNEQFF; CDR3 DNA: TGTGCCAGCAGCTTTTTAGCGGGAGCGTACAATGAGCAGTTCTTC
J gene: TRBJ1-2; D gene: .; V gene: TRBV30; clone size: few; CDR3 protein: CAWSVQYTPYGYTF; CDR3 DNA: TGTGCCTGGAGTGTCCAGTACACCCCCTATGGCTACACCTTC